The 23 T cell receptor beta chains below were found in one sample sequenced in a study of persistence of HIV-infected CD4 T cells. Sequencing used immunoSEQ version 4 in survey mode. Sequencing was performed with immunoSEQ multiplex PCR; in TCRdb, only in-frame clones are kept and a portion is missing. The repertoire holds fewer than 15,000 clones, with approximately 68% as singletons. These TCRs' antigens remain unknown. The stimulus was an HIV-1 Gag 15-mer peptide pool, 0.8 to 1 ug/peptide/mL. Responding CD4+ T cells were sorted by upregulation of both CD40 ligand and CD69. The sample in question was CD4+ T cells sorted from PBMCs after approximately 19-hour stimulation, obtained from a patient who received antiretroviral therapy. The receptors were sampled from an adult man with HIV who was CMV-seropositive.

The chain employs TRBV11-1 and TRBJ2-7; 7 nucleotides match TRBD1. J gave up 1 base and V 3 bases, and 3 bases lay outside the gene matches. The CDR3 contains 14 residues. The germline gives CDR1 SGHAT, CDR2 FQDESV (reference sequence). CDR3: CASSFRTGSYEQYF. CDR3 nucleotides: TGTGCCAGCAGCTTCCGGACAGGATCCTACGAGCAGTACTTC.

This rearrangement joins TRBV5-1 to TRBJ2-3; D ambiguous. Trimming pared 0 bases from V and 6 bases from J, leaving 14 bases between. Germline loops: CDR1 SGHRS, CDR2 YFSETQ. The CDR3 is made up of 15 amino acids. The CDR3 DNA reads as TGCGCCAGCAGCTTGGACCGGCCCCTTGAGGATACGCAGTATTTT. It specifies CASSLDRPLEDTQYF.

This sequence joins TRBV7-2 and TRBJ2-3; 7 bases fit TRBD2. This CDR3 region has 13 residues. In germline, CDR1 is SGHTA, CDR2 FQGNSA. J gave up 4 bases and V 5 bases, and 3 bases lay outside the gene matches. In nucleotides, the CDR3 is TGTGCCAGCAGCCGGGGGAGGGCAGATACGCAGTATTTT. Translating it yields CASSRGRADTQYF.

V is TRBV4-1 and J is TRBJ1-1; D might be TRBD1 (5 bases). CDR3 length equals 11 residues. The V gene lost 9 bases and the J gene lost 3 bases, with 8 bases spanning the gap. The germline gives CDR1 MGHRA, CDR2 YSYEKL. The CDR3 sequence is CARKTDTEAFF. Here the CDR3 DNA reads TGCGCCAGGAAGACAGACACTGAAGCTTTCTTT.

The chain links TRBV5-1 to TRBJ2-6; 11 bases agree with TRBD2. V was pared by 2 bases and J by 0 bases, with 7 bases of the junction left unmatched. The CDR3 covers 19 residues. Germline V CDR1 and CDR2: SGHRS, YFSETQ. CDR3 DNA sequence: TGCGCCAGCAGCTTTAGACTAGCGGGGCTAAGCTCTGGGGCCAACGTCCTGACTTTC. Translation: CASSFRLAGLSSGANVLTF.

This chain links TRBV7-9 with TRBJ1-1; possible D gene TRBD1, 5 bases. The CDR3 runs to 14 residues. The germline gives CDR1 SEHNR, CDR2 FQNEAQ (reference sequence). V was clipped by 3 bases and J by 0 bases, with 8 bases between them. CDR3 region: CASSFEGLNTEAFF. In DNA, the CDR3 is TGTGCCAGCAGCTTTGAGGGGCTGAACACTGAAGCTTTCTTT.

The V and J genes are TRBV27 and TRBJ1-1; maybe TRBD1 (5 bases). The CDR3 is made up of 13 amino acids. Trimming left V 9 bases short and J 4 bases short, with 15 bases between. Germline CDR1 reads MNHEY; CDR2 reads SMNVEV (reference sequence). CDR3 residues: CASASRVVTEAFF. CDR3 in DNA: TGTGCCAGTGCTTCCAGGGTAGTCACTGAAGCTTTCTTT.

The chain joins TRBV29-1 to TRBJ2-1, with D maybe TRBD1 (6 bases). Trimming left V 3 bases short and J 6 bases short, with 15 bases between. The length of the CDR3 is 14 residues. Per the germline V gene, CDR1 is SQVTM and CDR2 is ANQGSEA. The CDR3 DNA sequence: TGCAGCGTTGAGGGGCAGGGGTTTATCAATGAGCAGTTCTTC. Translating it yields CSVEGQGFINEQFF.

The J gene is TRBJ1-4, the V gene TRBV4-1; D ambiguous. V was pared by 0 bases and J by 7 bases, with 9 bases between. The length of the CDR3 is 14 residues. CDR1 is MGHRA and CDR2 is YSYEKL in the germline V gene. CDR3 protein: CASSQDPWGEKLFF. In DNA, the CDR3 is TGCGCCAGCAGCCAAGATCCCTGGGGTGAAAAACTGTTTTTT.

This clone showed up just a few times. The V and J genes are TRBV7-2 and TRBJ1-1, with unresolved D. The CDR3 is 13 amino acids. The V gene's germline CDR1 is SGHTA and CDR2 FQGNSA. V lost 2 bases, J lost 1 base, and 5 bases lay in between. CDR3 residues: CASSLWGNTEAFF. The CDR3 region has the DNA TGTGCCAGCAGCTTATGGGGGAACACTGAAGCTTTCTTT.

This clone has just a few counts. The rearrangement uses TRBV25-1 and TRBJ2-1; the D is unclear. With 0 bases removed from V and 10 bases from J, the gap between germline ends came to 16 bases. Germline-derived CDR1 and CDR2 are MGHDK and SYGVNS. This CDR3 has 15 amino acids. The CDR3 sequence: CASSEYGVLYGEQFF. In DNA form, the CDR3 reads TGTGCCAGCAGTGAATATGGAGTGTTGTACGGGGAGCAGTTCTTC. The full variable domain, with the rest looked up from reference TRBV25-1 and TRBJ2-1, is EADIYQTPRYLVIGTGKKITLECSQTMGHDKMYWYQQDPGMELHLIHYSYGVNSTEKGDLSSESTVSRIRTEHFPLTLESARPSHTSQYLCASSEYGVLYGEQFFGPGTRLTVL.

In this sample, this clone is medium-sized. The rearrangement links TRBV14 to TRBJ1-3; no clear D. This CDR3 region has 14 residues. Germline V gives CDR1 SGHDN, CDR2 FVKESK. V gave up 0 bases and J gave up 3 bases, with 6 bases separating them. In DNA, the CDR3 is TGTGCCAGCAGCCAAGATCTCTTTGGAAACACCATATATTTT. This gives the protein CASSQDLFGNTIYF.

By its share, this clone is medium-sized. The CDR3 DNA follows: TGTGCCAGCCATACACATAATAATTCACCCCTCCACTTT. Protein sequence: CASHTHNNSPLHF. The chain combines TRBV16 with TRBJ1-6; no definite D call. Germline V gene sequence: CDR1 KGHSY, CDR2 FQNENV. V lost 8 bases and J lost 5, with 10 bases in between. This CDR3 region has 13 residues.

J is TRBJ1-2 and V is TRBV6-5, with D maybe TRBD1 (5 bases). Germline-derived CDR1 and CDR2 are MNHEY and SVGAGI. Trimming removed 0 bases from V and 10 bases from J, with 15 bases in between. The length of the CDR3 is 14 residues. CDR3 residues: CASSYSFDRKDYTF. CDR3 nucleotides: TGTGCCAGCAGTTACTCCTTCGACAGAAAGGACTACACCTTC.

The J gene is TRBJ2-1, the V gene TRBV9; D is perhaps TRBD1 or TRBD2 (6 bases each). The CDR3 length is 17 residues. Trimming cost V 0 bases and J 2 bases, with 15 bases left between them. Germline loops: CDR1 SGDLS, CDR2 YYNGEE. The CDR3 here is CASSVARPGGPYNEQFF. CDR3 nucleotide sequence: TGTGCCAGCAGCGTAGCTCGACCCGGGGGCCCCTACAATGAGCAGTTCTTC.

The CDR3 loop is CASSLTALNTEAFF. The CDR3 nucleotides are TGTGCCAGCAGTCTGACAGCCTTGAACACTGAAGCTTTCTTT. V is TRBV6-5 and J is TRBJ1-1; D might be TRBD1 (5 bases). Germline V gene lookup returns CDR1 MNHEY and CDR2 SVGAGI. CDR3 size: 14 residues. V dropped 5 bases and J dropped 0 bases, with 10 bases sitting between them.

This clone was observed a handful of times. The chain carries TRBV19 and TRBJ1-1; 9 bases map to TRBD1. CDR1 and CDR2 from the germline V gene are LNHDA and SQIVND (reference sequence). J was trimmed by 6 bases and V by 4 bases; bases with no gene match: 9. The CDR3 spans 15 residues. Written as DNA, the CDR3 is TGTGCCAGTAGTACGGGACAGGGTCTGGTGGCTGAAGCTTTCTTT. This encodes CASSTGQGLVAEAFF.

This clone was picked up a small number of times. The V and J genes are TRBV12-3 or TRBV12-4 and TRBJ2-2; D is unresolved. CDR3 length equals 11 residues. The germline V and J ends were trimmed by 6 bases and 6 bases, with 5 bases remaining between them. The CDR3 sequence is CASRKAGELFF. The CDR3 DNA sequence: TGTGCCAGCAGGAAGGCCGGGGAGCTGTTTTTT.

The genes are TRBV2 and TRBJ2-7; D perhaps matches TRBD2 (5 bases). With 4 bases removed from V and 0 bases from J, the gap between germline ends came to 13 bases. The V gene's germline CDR1 is SNHLY and CDR2 FYNNEI. The CDR3 has 15 amino acids. CDR3 DNA sequence: TGTGCCAGCAGTGGAGCCAGGAGGAGCTCCTACGAGCAGTACTTC. Encoded protein: CASSGARRSSYEQYF. Together with reference TRBV2 and TRBJ2-7, the CDR3 gives the full variable domain: EPEVTQTPSHQVTQMGQEVILRCVPISNHLYFYWYRQILGQKVEFLVSFYNNEISEKSEIFDDQFSVERPDGSNFTLKIRSTKLEDSAMYFCASSGARRSSYEQYFGPGTRLTVT.

This clone ranks as medium-sized. The chain combines TRBV29-1 with TRBJ1-1, with TRBD1 matching 10 bases. J was trimmed by 4 bases and V by 4 bases; bases with no gene match: 0. This CDR3 is 12 amino acids long. From germline, CDR1 is SQVTM and CDR2 ANQGSEA. The CDR3 reads CSVGTGGTEAFF. CDR3 nucleotide sequence: TGCAGCGTTGGGACAGGGGGCACTGAAGCTTTCTTT.

The genes are TRBV7-2 and TRBJ1-6, with D unclear. This CDR3 region has 15 residues. V was trimmed by 1 base and J by 9 bases, leaving 13 bases between them. CDR1 SGHTA and CDR2 FQGNSA come from the germline V gene. CDR3 nucleotide sequence: TGTGCCAGCAGCTTAGAGCGGGTGAAAAGTTCACCCCTCCACTTT. Amino acids: CASSLERVKSSPLHF. Together with reference TRBV7-2 and TRBJ1-6, the CDR3 gives the full variable domain: GAGVSQSPSNKVTEKGKDVELRCDPISGHTALYWYRQSLGQGLEFLIYFQGNSAPDKSGLPSDRFSAERTGGSVSTLTIQRTQQEDSAVYLCASSLERVKSSPLHFGNGTRLTVT.

V and J are TRBV7-2 and TRBJ2-1; a possible D gene is TRBD1 (6 bases). Trimming left V 3 bases short and J 0 bases short, with 9 bases between. The CDR3 is 15 amino acids. Germline loops: CDR1 SGHTA, CDR2 FQGNSA. In DNA, the CDR3 is TGTGCCAGCAGCTTTACAGGGAGCTCCTACAATGAGCAGTTCTTC. This codes for CASSFTGSSYNEQFF.

The J gene is TRBJ2-1, the V gene TRBV10-3; no firm D call. The CDR3 is made up of 16 amino acids. Germline CDR1 ENHRY, CDR2 SYGVKD. The ends were cut back, 8 bases at V and 0 bases at J, with 17 bases in the middle. This CDR3 reads CAIGWVDPSSYNEQFF. The DNA of the CDR3 is TGTGCCATCGGCTGGGTGGACCCTAGCTCCTACAATGAGCAGTTCTTC.